This T cell receptor beta chain was recorded in a study of Graves' ophthalmopathy and Graves' hyperthyroidism. Study conclusions and caveats: Ophthalmopathy cases were distinguished from stable hyperthyroidism by a 13-signature model, reaching 85% to 90% sensitivity and around 81% specificity.

Isolation of PBMCs was performed using around 9.1 ml of fresh peripheral blood. A remark on this clonotype: The antigen remains undetermined.

Germline V gene lookup returns CDR1 SGHVS and CDR2 FQNEAQ. The CDR3 has 13 residues. Trimming cost V 11 bases and J 5 bases, with 18 bases left between them. TCR beta CDR3 regions were amplified from RNA transcripts. Amplification began with first-round RT-PCR using HTBI primers, then second-round multiplex PCR was performed. Each CDR3 protein is one row after TCRdb ran MiXCR on the multiplex PCR reads. The data show around 600,000 distinct CDR3 sequences, over 40% seen once. The gene calls are TRBV7-8 and TRBJ2-5, with D perhaps matching TRBD2 (7 bases). The sequencing input was peripheral blood. This TCR came from an adult man with Graves' ophthalmopathy. The CDR3 sequence is CARGAVGGETQYF. The CDR3 bases are TGTGCCCGGGGGGCGGTCGGAGGGGAGACCCAGTACTTC. Drawing the rest from reference TRBV7-8 and TRBJ2-5, the complete variable domain is GAGVSQSPRYKVAKRGQDVALRCDPISGHVSLFWYQQALGQGPEFLTYFQNEAQLDKSGLPSDRFFAERPEGSVSTLKIQRTQQEDSAVYLCARGAVGGETQYFGPGTRLLVL.